The present T cell receptor (beta chain) was sequenced within a study of circulating CD8 cells and anti-PD-1 response in melanoma. Across the study: Complete or partial response defined responders; stable or progressive disease, non-responders.

TCR libraries were prepared from roughly 14 ng of total RNA with the QIAseq Immune Repertoire TCR panel. One entry per CDR3 protein results from TCRdb running MiXCR on the reads. The sample records 500 or so distinct CDR3 sequences, less than 8.5% being singletons. Sorting of live CD3+CD8+TCRalphabeta+ cells by PD-1 and/or TIGIT gave four subsets. Trimming shortened V by 0 bases and J by 6 bases, and 9 bases separated the two germline ends. The CDR3 consists of 15 residues. Germline CDR1 and CDR2: MNHNS and SASEGT. This clonotype is judged large. This receptor was identified in a human donor with melanoma. The starting material was CD8+ T cells from PBMCs, obtained at baseline or after one month of anti-PD-1 therapy (not recorded which). The chain carries TRBV6-1 and TRBJ1-6; a possible D gene is TRBD1 (6 bases). The CDR3 reads CASSEAYRANSPLHF. Here the CDR3 DNA reads TGTGCCAGCAGTGAAGCGTACAGGGCTAATTCACCCCTCCACTTT.